This record covers a single T cell receptor (beta chain). The CDR3 spans 13 residues. V was clipped by 2 bases and J by 6 bases, with 11 bases between them. The assay was immunoSEQ multiplex PCR, and TCRdb's table has in-frame clones only and misses some. Here the sample spans roughly 100,000 clones, 92% being singletons. This sample was taken from a study of control samples from healthy donors and cancer patients. Sequenced: blood. The chain combines TRBV12-3 or TRBV12-4 with TRBJ2-7, with D unresolved. The origin of this receptor is a woman aged 18-29 years in good health. The CDR3, as DNA: TGTGCCAGCAGTTTATTGCAGCGAGGCGAGCAGTACTTC. Encoded protein: CASSLLQRGEQYF.